The present T cell receptor (beta chain) was sequenced within a study of T cell responses to AZD1222 COVID-19 vaccine. Study outcomes and limitations: There were mostly white British donors and more females than males, and clonal diversity was possibly underestimated.

The CDR3 totals 15 residues. V dropped 2 bases and J dropped 5; count of bases not matched to a gene: 2. Germline CDR1 reads SGHTS; CDR2 reads YDEGEE. This clone was seen just once. Its antigen remains unidentified. The protocol was immunoSEQ multiplex PCR, while the TCRdb copy is restricted to in-frame clones and leaves out a portion. Of about 62,000 clones listed, roughly 90% are singletons. The material sequenced was peripheral blood, taken on day 0 of AZD1222 vaccination. This clonotype was obtained from an adult in good health. V and J are TRBV5-8 and TRBJ1-6; 9 nucleotides agree with TRBD1. In nucleotides, the CDR3 is TGTGCCAGCAGCTTCTGGGACAGGGATAATTCACCCCTCCACTTT. Amino acids: CASSFWDRDNSPLHF.